This T cell receptor beta chain was found in a study of blood T cell repertoires in COVID-19 (TCRdb year 2020). Study-wide context: Samples from collaborators originated in the United States, Italy and Spain and spanned both the acute and convalescent phases of COVID-19. The repertoires were released in a freely available public database meant as a resource for research on the immune response to SARS-CoV-2. The material from the prospective study consisted of cDNA or gDNA derived from T cells, B-cell-depleted T cells, or PBMCs. Where HLA class I and class II types were available, the types were taken from metadata supplied by the sample provider, not from assay-based typing. The samples were drawn from the first 160 participants of the ongoing ImmuneRACE study and from 950 to 1,500 subjects provided by 6 global collaborators. Sample metadata almost always included a de-identified subject ID, COVID-19 status, age in years and sex. The dataset comprised deeply sampled blood TCRbeta repertoires from subjects exposed to, actively infected with, or recovered from COVID-19.

TCRbeta CDR3 regions were amplified from genomic DNA using the immunoSEQ Assay, a bias-controlled multiplex PCR. Per the authors' processing: The number of nucleated cells in each sample was estimated by amplification of reference gene primers within the assay. Sequence reads were collapsed and filtered to measure the absolute abundance of every unique TCRbeta CDR3 rearrangement. For each sample, productive Simpson clonality was calculated by taking the square root of Simpson's diversity index across productive rearrangements. What TCRdb holds here is the immuneACCESS table cut down to in-frame rearrangements. Part of the clones is not present; checked against another copy, under half of the missing clones reflect an unresolved V gene, and the others are unexplained. The V and J calls and the clone size are those of that table, but D and trimming were determined from the DNA. The sample has a few hundred thousand clones on record, more than 65% of them singletons. Over 2.5% of the sample goes to the ten largest clones.

Comment on this clone: Its antigen remains undetermined. Per-base qualities were not stored, and no clone one base away is much larger.

A second Seattle source provided samples from volunteer blood donors who had recovered from COVID-19. Each collaborating institution followed its own protocols to collect whole blood in K2EDTA tubes. For TCRbeta analysis, collaborator samples were shipped as frozen whole blood, as isolated PBMCs, or as DNA extracted from either sample type. Beyond this particular receptor, the publication reports: Clinical and demographic metadata were provided uncurated, with the amount varying by source and participant.

This TCR came from a woman aged 25 to 39 who had recovered from COVID-19. The sequencing sample was made of peripheral blood.

The DNA sequence is given as TGTGCCAGCAGCTTAGTAACAGGGGGAGGGTCCTACAATGAGCAGTTCTTC. Its translation reads: CASSLVTGGGSYNEQFF. This sequence uses TRBV11-2 and TRBJ2-1; perhaps TRBD1 is the D gene, with 8 bases matching. There are 17 amino acids in the CDR3, from cysteine to phenylalanine inclusive. The CDR3 DNA has 51 bases and is translated from base 1. Trimming at the junction amounts to 1 base on V and 1 base on J, and the germline ends lie 14 bases apart. The germline V gene encodes CDR1 SGHAT and CDR2 FQNNGV.